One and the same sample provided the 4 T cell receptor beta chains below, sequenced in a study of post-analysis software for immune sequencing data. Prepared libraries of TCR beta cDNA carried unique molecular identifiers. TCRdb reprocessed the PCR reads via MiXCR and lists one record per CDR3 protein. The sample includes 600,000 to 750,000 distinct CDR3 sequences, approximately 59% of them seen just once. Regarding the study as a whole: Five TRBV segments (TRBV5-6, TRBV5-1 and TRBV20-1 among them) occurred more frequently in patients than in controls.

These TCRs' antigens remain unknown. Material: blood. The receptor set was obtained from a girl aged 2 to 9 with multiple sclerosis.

CDR3 coding DNA: TGTGCCAGCACACTCGTTCCTTACGAGCAGTACTTC. Translated: CASTLVPYEQYF. The chain recombines TRBV7-9 with TRBJ2-7; D ambiguous. V was clipped by 7 bases and J by 4 bases, with 11 bases between them. The length of the CDR3 is 12 residues. Germline CDR1 reads SEHNR; CDR2 reads FQNEAQ (reference sequence).

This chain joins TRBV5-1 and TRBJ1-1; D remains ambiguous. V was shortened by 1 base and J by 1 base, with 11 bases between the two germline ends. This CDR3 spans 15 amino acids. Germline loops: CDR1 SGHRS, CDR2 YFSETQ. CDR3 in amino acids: CASSLSSAGNTEAFF. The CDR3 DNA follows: TGCGCCAGCAGCTTGTCATCGGCCGGGAACACTGAAGCTTTCTTT.

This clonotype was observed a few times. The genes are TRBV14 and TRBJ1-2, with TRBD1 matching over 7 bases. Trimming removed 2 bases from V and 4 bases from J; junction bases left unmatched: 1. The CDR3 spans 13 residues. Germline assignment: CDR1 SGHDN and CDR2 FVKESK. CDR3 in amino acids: CASSQRDSYGYTF. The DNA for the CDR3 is TGTGCCAGCAGCCAACGGGACAGCTATGGCTACACCTTC.

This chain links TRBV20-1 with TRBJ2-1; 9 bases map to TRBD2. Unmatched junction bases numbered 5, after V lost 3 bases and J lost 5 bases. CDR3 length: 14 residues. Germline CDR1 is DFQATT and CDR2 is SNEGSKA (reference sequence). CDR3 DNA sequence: TGCAGTGCTAGGTCGGCTAGCGGGGACAATGAGCAGTTCTTC. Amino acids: CSARSASGDNEQFF.